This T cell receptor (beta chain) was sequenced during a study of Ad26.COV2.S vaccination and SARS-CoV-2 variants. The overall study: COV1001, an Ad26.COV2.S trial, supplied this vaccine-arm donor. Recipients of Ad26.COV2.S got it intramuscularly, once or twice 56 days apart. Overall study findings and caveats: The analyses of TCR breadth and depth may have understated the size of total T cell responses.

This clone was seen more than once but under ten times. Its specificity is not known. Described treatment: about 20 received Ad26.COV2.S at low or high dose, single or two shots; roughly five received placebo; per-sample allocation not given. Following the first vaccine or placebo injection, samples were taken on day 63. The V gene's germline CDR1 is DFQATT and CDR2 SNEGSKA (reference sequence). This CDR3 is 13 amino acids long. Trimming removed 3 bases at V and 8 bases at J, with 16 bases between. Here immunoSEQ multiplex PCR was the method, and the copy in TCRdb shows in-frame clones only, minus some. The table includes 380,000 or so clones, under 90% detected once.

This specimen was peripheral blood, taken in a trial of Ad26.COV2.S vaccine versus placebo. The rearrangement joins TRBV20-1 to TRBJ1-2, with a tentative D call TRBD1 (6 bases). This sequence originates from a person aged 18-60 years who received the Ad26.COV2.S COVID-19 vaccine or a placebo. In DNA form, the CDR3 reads TGCAGTGCTAGTTTCCAAGGGGGAGGCGGCTACACCTTC. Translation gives CSASFQGGGGYTF.